The 8 T cell receptor beta chains presented below share a single source sample, sequenced in a study of memory CD4+ T cells and cytomegalovirus serostatus. The sort gate was single viable CD3+CD4+CD8-CD45RO+ cells for memory CD4+ T cells. The data were produced by immunoSEQ multiplex PCR, yet TCRdb's version contains in-frame clones alone and is incomplete. The repertoire holds 85,000 to 100,000 clones, 75% to 85% seen once, with 3.6% in the top ten. The material sequenced was memory CD4+ T cells from blood. These receptors all come from an adult in good health and CMV-seropositive.

The V and J genes are TRBV6-1 and TRBJ2-7, with D possibly TRBD2 on 6 matching bases. Trimming removed 3 bases from V and 2 bases from J, with 17 bases in between. This CDR3 contains 16 residues. CDR1 is MNHNS, CDR2 SASEGT, per germline. The CDR3 DNA sequence: TGTGCCAGCAGTGATCACTCGATCGGGGGACCCTACGAGCAGTACTTC. As protein: CASSDHSIGGPYEQYF.

The CDR3 DNA reads TGTGCCAGCAGCCAGCGGGCGATGATAGATACGCAGTATTTT. Its translation is CASSQRAMIDTQYF. V is TRBV7-2 and J is TRBJ2-3, with D perhaps matching TRBD2 (6 bases). Germline values: CDR1 SGHTA, CDR2 FQGNSA. V lost 5 bases, J lost 5 bases, and 14 bases lay in between. The CDR3 totals 14 residues.

The V and J genes are TRBV28 and TRBJ2-7; the D is unclear. Germline V lookup: CDR1 MDHEN, CDR2 SYDVKM. This CDR3 has 13 residues. Trimming pared 2 bases from V and 6 bases from J, leaving 11 bases between. CDR3 region: CASSLGPPGEQYF. CDR3 nucleotides: TGTGCCAGCAGTTTAGGACCCCCCGGCGAGCAGTACTTC. The full variable domain, completed using reference TRBV28 and TRBJ2-7, is DVKVTQSSRYLVKRTGEKVFLECVQDMDHENMFWYRQDPGLGLRLIYFSYDVKMKEKGDIPEGYSVSREKKERFSLILESASTNQTSMYLCASSLGPPGEQYFGPGTRLTVT.

This chain links TRBV5-1 with TRBJ2-1, with D possibly TRBD2 on 6 matching bases. The CDR3 is 14 residues long. V was clipped by 7 bases and J by 4 bases, with 15 bases between them. Germline-derived CDR1 and CDR2 are SGHRS and YFSETQ. DNA of the CDR3: TGCGCCAGCTTGCGGGACTCCCAATACAATGAGCAGTTCTTC. Translated, it gives CASLRDSQYNEQFF.

J is TRBJ2-7 and V is TRBV7-6; possible D gene TRBD1, 5 bases. The V gene's germline CDR1 is SGHVS and CDR2 FNYEAQ. This CDR3 spans 13 amino acids. V lost 2 bases and J lost 6, with 11 bases in between. Here the CDR3 DNA reads TGTGCCAGCAGCTTACAGGGTTCAGTCGAGCAGTACTTC. Amino acids: CASSLQGSVEQYF.

V gene TRBV9 combines with J gene TRBJ2-3, with a tentative D call TRBD1 (6 bases). Germline CDR1 SGDLS, CDR2 YYNGEE. Between the trimmed V and J ends, which lost 3 bases and 4 bases, there was a span of 12 bases. This CDR3 is built from 14 residues. As DNA, the CDR3 is TGTGCCAGCAGCGCGACAGGTACGCCAGATACGCAGTATTTT. Protein: CASSATGTPDTQYF.

The chain carries TRBV28 and TRBJ2-5; D uncertain. This CDR3 is 13 amino acids long. The V and J ends lost 3 bases and 5 bases respectively, with 10 bases between them. The germline V gene encodes CDR1 MDHEN and CDR2 SYDVKM. CDR3 sequence: CASSLGRRETQYF. The CDR3 DNA reads as TGTGCCAGCAGTTTGGGCAGGCGCGAGACCCAGTACTTC.

The chain couples TRBV7-3 to TRBJ1-3, with TRBD1 identical over 9 bases. Germline trimming cut 4 bases from V and 4 bases from J; bases unmatched to any gene: 2. This CDR3 has 14 residues. Germline V gene lookup returns CDR1 SGHTA and CDR2 FQGTGA. This chain's CDR3 is CASSSGTGGNTIYF. CDR3 DNA sequence: TGTGCCAGCAGCTCCGGGACAGGGGGAAACACCATATATTTT.